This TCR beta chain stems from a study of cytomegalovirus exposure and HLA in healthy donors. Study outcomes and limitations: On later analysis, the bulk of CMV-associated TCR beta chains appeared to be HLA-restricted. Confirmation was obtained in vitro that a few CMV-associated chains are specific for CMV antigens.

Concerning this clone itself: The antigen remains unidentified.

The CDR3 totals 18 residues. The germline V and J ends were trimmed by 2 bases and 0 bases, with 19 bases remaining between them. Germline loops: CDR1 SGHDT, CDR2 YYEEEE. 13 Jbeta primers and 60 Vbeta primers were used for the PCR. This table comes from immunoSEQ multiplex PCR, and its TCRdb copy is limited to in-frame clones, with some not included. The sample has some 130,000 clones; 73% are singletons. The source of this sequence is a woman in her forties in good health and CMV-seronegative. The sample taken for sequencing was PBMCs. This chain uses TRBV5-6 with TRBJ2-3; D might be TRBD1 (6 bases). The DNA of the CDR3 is TGTGCCAGCAGCTTTTTAGCCCAAACAGGGCCAAGCACAGATACGCAGTATTTT. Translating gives CASSFLAQTGPSTDTQYF.